The 11 T cell receptor beta chains reported below all come from one sample, sequenced in a study of sequential checkpoint blockade in melanoma. Assay: immunoSEQ multiplex PCR; the TCRdb copy retains only in-frame clones and omits some. The sample has around 11,000 clones; roughly two thirds are singletons. Stated treatment: randomized to nivolumab then ipilimumab (arm A) or the reverse (arm B). The sample was CD8+ T cells sorted from blood (inferred from file names), taken from a patient given nivolumab and ipilimumab in sequence. These receptors were obtained from a human donor with melanoma.

The chain has TRBV4-1 and TRBJ2-7, with 12 positions matching TRBD1. CDR1 and CDR2 from the germline V gene are MGHRA and YSYEKL. V dropped 0 bases and J dropped 4; count of bases not matched to a gene: 4. The CDR3 has 16 amino acids. The CDR3 here is CASSQDAGQGAYEQYF. CDR3 coding DNA: TGCGCCAGCAGCCAAGATGCGGGACAGGGGGCTTACGAGCAGTACTTC.

The rearrangement links TRBV28 to TRBJ1-5, with 7 bases identical to TRBD1. The CDR3 consists of 16 residues. V lost 3 bases to trimming and J lost 1 base; unmatched junction nucleotides: 6. The germline gives CDR1 MDHEN, CDR2 SYDVKM. CDR3 sequence: CASSLGRGLSNQPQHF. The CDR3, as DNA: TGTGCCAGCAGTTTGGGTAGGGGGCTGAGCAATCAGCCCCAGCATTTT.

The chain recombines TRBV4-1 with TRBJ1-5, with D possibly being TRBD1 (5 bases). Germline V gene sequence: CDR1 MGHRA, CDR2 YSYEKL. With 0 bases removed from V and 5 bases from J, the gap between germline ends came to 11 bases. The CDR3 sequence is 15 residues long. CDR3 coding DNA: TGCGCCAGCAGCCAAGATGGCAGGGTAGATCAGCCCCAGCATTTT. This gives the protein CASSQDGRVDQPQHF.

The chain has TRBV2 and TRBJ2-2, with unresolved D. The V gene lost 3 bases and the J gene lost 2 bases, with 10 bases spanning the gap. This CDR3 has 15 residues. Germline V gives CDR1 SNHLY, CDR2 FYNNEI. CDR3 sequence (DNA): TGTGCCAGCAGTGACTTGGGCAGCAACACCGGGGAGCTGTTTTTT. This gives the protein CASSDLGSNTGELFF.

This sequence joins TRBV4-3 and TRBJ2-7; 9 positions agree with TRBD2. Germline-derived CDR1 and CDR2 are LGHNA and YSLEER. The CDR3 is made up of 15 amino acids. V gave up 4 bases and J gave up 0 bases; unmatched junction bases: 4. CDR3: CASSPFSGSSYEQYF. The CDR3 DNA reads as TGCGCCAGCAGCCCGTTTAGCGGGAGCTCCTACGAGCAGTACTTC.

CDR3: CASSFQGFSGANVLTF. For the CDR3, the DNA is TGTGCCAGCAGTTTCCAGGGATTCTCTGGGGCCAACGTCCTGACTTTC. The genes are TRBV27 and TRBJ2-6; D might be TRBD1 (5 bases). The CDR3 is 16 amino acids. The germline V gene has CDR1 MNHEY and CDR2 SMNVEV (reference sequence). The ends were cut back, 3 bases at V and 0 bases at J, with 9 bases in the middle.

This clone appeared a few times. The chain links TRBV5-5 to TRBJ1-2, with a possible D match to TRBD1 (5 bases). The V end was cut by 1 base, the J end by 5 bases, with 21 bases between. CDR3 length: 17 amino acids. Germline CDR1 is SGHKS and CDR2 is YYEKEE (reference sequence). This chain's CDR3 is CASSLRPTDLLVYGYTF. In DNA, the CDR3 is TGTGCCAGCAGCTTGCGTCCGACAGACCTCCTAGTTTATGGCTACACCTTC.

This sequence joins TRBV7-6 and TRBJ2-3; 10 bases fit TRBD2. The CDR3 length is 16 residues. The junction had 8 bases not matched to a gene; V was cut back by 3 bases and J by 5 bases. Germline values: CDR1 SGHVS, CDR2 FNYEAQ. CDR3 sequence reads: CASSFTPSGSGDTQYF. DNA of the CDR3: TGTGCCAGCAGCTTCACGCCTAGCGGGAGTGGAGATACGCAGTATTTT.

This clone was seen only a few times. The V and J genes are TRBV5-6 and TRBJ2-3; weak D call: TRBD2 (6 bases). Germline V gene data show CDR1 as SGHDT and CDR2 as YYEEEE. Trimming cost V 4 bases and J 2 bases, with 14 bases left between them. This CDR3 comprises 15 residues. The CDR3 DNA is TGTGCCAGCAGCCCCAGCGGGTCGTACACAGATACGCAGTATTTT. Amino acids: CASSPSGSYTDTQYF.

Details on this clone: At one of its ends the junction is not consistent with the germline gene, which may arise from a read error. Other nucleotide sequences in the sample specify the same CDR3. The rearrangement joins TRBV13 to TRBJ2-7, with 10 bases identical to TRBD1. CDR1 is PRHDT, CDR2 FYEKMQ, per germline (reference sequence). This CDR3 contains 15 residues. The CDR3 DNA reads TGCGCCAGCAGCCCTGGACAGGGGGAAGGGTACGAGCAGTACTTC. Encoded protein: CASSPGQGEGYEQYF. Full variable domain (missing parts from reference TRBV13 and TRBJ2-7): AAGVIQSPRHLIKEKRETATLKCYPIPRHDTVYWYQQGPGQDPQFLISFYEKMQSDKGSIPDRFSAQQFSDYHSELNMSSLELGDSALYFCASSPGQGEGYEQYFGPGTRLTVT.

The chain employs TRBV2 and TRBJ2-2; TRBD2 agrees at 11 bases. CDR3 size: 17 residues. Germline trimming cut 2 bases from V and 4 bases from J; bases unmatched to any gene: 6. Germline V CDR1 and CDR2: SNHLY, FYNNEI. As DNA, the CDR3 is TGTGCCAGCAGTGAAAATCCTAGCGGGGGGATCACCGGGGAGCTGTTTTTT. This translates into CASSENPSGGITGELFF.